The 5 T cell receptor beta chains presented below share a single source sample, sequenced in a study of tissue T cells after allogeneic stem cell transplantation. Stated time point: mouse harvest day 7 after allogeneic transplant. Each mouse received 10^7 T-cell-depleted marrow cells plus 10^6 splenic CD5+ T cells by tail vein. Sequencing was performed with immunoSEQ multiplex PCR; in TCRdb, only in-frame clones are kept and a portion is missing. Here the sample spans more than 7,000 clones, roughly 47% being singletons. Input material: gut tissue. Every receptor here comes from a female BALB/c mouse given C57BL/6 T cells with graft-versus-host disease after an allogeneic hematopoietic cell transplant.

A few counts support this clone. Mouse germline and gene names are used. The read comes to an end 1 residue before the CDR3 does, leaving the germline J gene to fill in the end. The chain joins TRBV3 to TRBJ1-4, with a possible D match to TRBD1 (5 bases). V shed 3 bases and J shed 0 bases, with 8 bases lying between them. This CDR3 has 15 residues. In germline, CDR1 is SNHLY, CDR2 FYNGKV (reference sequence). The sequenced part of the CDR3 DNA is TGTGCCAGCAGCTTTGTCAGGGTTTCCAACGAAAGATTATTT. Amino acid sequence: CASSFVRVSNERLF. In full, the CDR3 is CASSFVRVSNERLFF.

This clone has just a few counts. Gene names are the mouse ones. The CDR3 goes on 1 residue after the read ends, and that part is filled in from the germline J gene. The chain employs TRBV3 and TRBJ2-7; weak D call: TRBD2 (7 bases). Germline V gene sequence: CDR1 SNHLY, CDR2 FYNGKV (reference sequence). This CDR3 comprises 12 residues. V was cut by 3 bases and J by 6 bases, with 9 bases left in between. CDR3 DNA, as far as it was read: TGTGCCAGCAGCTTGGGGGGCGGTGAACAGTAC. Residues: CASSLGGGEQY. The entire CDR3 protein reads CASSLGGGEQYF.

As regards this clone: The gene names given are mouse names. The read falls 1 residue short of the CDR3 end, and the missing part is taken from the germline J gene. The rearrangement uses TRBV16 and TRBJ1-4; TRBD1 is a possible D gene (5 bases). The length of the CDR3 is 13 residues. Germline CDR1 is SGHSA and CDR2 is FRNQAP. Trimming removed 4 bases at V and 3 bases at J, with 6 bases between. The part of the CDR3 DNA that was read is TGTGCAAGCAGCTGGGACCCCAACGAAAGATTATTT. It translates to CASSWDPNERLF. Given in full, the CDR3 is CASSWDPNERLFF.

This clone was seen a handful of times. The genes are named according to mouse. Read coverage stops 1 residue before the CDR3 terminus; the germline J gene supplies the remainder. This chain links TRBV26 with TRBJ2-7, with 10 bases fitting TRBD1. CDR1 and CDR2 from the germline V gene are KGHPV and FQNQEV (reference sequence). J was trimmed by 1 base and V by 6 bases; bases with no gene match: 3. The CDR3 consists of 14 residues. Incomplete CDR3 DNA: TGTGCCAGCAGAGCGGGACAGGGGTCCTATGAACAGTAC. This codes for CASRAGQGSYEQY. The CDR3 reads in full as CASRAGQGSYEQYF.

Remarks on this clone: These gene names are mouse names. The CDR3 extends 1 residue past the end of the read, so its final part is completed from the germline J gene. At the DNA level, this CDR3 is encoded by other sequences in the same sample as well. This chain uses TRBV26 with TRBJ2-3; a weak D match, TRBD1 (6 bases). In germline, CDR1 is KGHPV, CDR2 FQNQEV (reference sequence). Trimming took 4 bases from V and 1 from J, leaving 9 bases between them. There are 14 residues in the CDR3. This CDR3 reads CASSPTGGAETLYF. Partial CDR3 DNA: TGTGCCAGCAGTCCGACAGGCGGTGCAGAAACGCTGTAT.